This T cell receptor beta chain is from a study of cytomegalovirus exposure and HLA in healthy donors. CDR1 and CDR2 from the germline V gene are SGHRS and YFSETQ. CDR3 length: 15 residues. The V segment lost 3 bases and the J segment 7 bases; nucleotides outside the gene matches: 9. Sampled while nominally healthy, donors likely had unrecorded immune exposures. The PCR contained 60 Vbeta and 13 Jbeta primers. TCRdb's copy holds only in-frame clones and misses some; the assay was immunoSEQ multiplex PCR. The sample carries approximately 140,000 clones, 79% recorded once. The sample taken for sequencing was PBMCs. The clonotype originates from a man in his fifties in good health and CMV-seropositive. The rearrangement links TRBV5-1 to TRBJ2-7; 11 bases agree with TRBD1. CDR3 residues: CASSWTGTGGLEQYF. CDR3 nucleotides: TGCGCCAGCAGCTGGACCGGGACAGGGGGTTTGGAGCAGTACTTC.